This T cell receptor (beta chain) was identified during a study of regulatory T cells in long-lasting Graves disease. This clonotype was detected many times. Stated time point: newly diagnosed GD, antithyroid drugs for less than 3 months. From PBMCs, RNA was extracted and then used to make the TCR library. Arm-PCR of CDR3 regions and iRepertoire HTBI primers were the basis on which TCR beta libraries were built. MiXCR was run by TCRdb on the multiplex PCR reads, yielding one entry per CDR3 protein. The top ten clones hold around 27% of a sample with roughly 350,000 distinct CDR3 sequences, over 15% of them seen once. The V gene lost 5 bases and the J gene lost 5 bases, with 10 bases spanning the gap. Per the germline V gene, CDR1 is SNHLY and CDR2 is FYNNEI. This CDR3 is built from 14 residues. The same sample was also studied in work on T cells in Graves' hyperthyroidism and ophthalmopathy. As reported in that work: Uncontrolled infection, other autoimmune disease, pregnancy or lactation disqualified patients from enrolment. Diagnoses rested on clinical symptoms, serum thyroxine and TRAb, thyroid ultrasound and orbital computed tomography. During a first-round RT-PCR of the TCR CDR3, the HTBI primer set was used. Most clonotypes expanded in the thyroid (above 0.001) were also present in blood.

The chain carries TRBV2 and TRBJ1-6, with D possibly matching TRBD1 (6 bases). Sequenced material: peripheral blood mononuclear cells (PBMCs), taken at new diagnosis, from a patient treated with antithyroid drugs. This clonotype originated in a man aged 35-49 years with Graves disease. The CDR3 DNA reads as TGTGCCAGCAGTTCCGGGACAAATAATTCACCCCTCCACTTT. This gives the protein CASSSGTNNSPLHF.